The 19 T cell receptor beta chains below come from one sample, sequenced in a study of blood T cell repertoires in COVID-19. Only in-frame clones appear in the TCRdb table, and some are missing; sequencing was by immunoSEQ multiplex PCR. In the table there are 450,000 or so clones, around nine tenths of which are singletons. Sequences were obtained from peripheral blood. These receptors were taken from a man younger than 35 with COVID-19, enrolled during active disease.

The V and J genes are TRBV3-1 (or the pseudogene TRBV3-2) and TRBJ2-1, with D uncertain. V lost 2 bases to trimming and J lost 9 bases, with 17 bases between them. Per the germline V gene, CDR1 is LGHDT and CDR2 is YNNKEL (reference sequence). CDR3 length: 15 amino acids. The CDR3 region is CASSQNLIEASEQFF. The CDR3 DNA is TGTGCCAGCAGCCAAAACCTAATAGAAGCAAGTGAGCAGTTCTTC.

This clone was found once. The chain carries TRBV18 and TRBJ2-7; the match to TRBD1 covers 8 bases. The germline V gene has CDR1 KGHSH and CDR2 LQKENI. This CDR3 contains 15 residues. The V gene end was trimmed by 3 bases and the J gene end by 3 bases; junction bases not matched to a gene: 7. The CDR3 nucleotides are TGTGCCAGCTCACCGATGCAGGGGGCTGGCTACGAGCAGTACTTC. Its protein product is CASSPMQGAGYEQYF.

The CDR3 here is CASSGGTKTYEQYF. The CDR3 DNA sequence: TGTGCCAGCAGCGGAGGGACTAAAACCTACGAGCAGTACTTC. The chain links TRBV7-9 to TRBJ2-7; TRBD2 matches 7 bases. Germline assignment: CDR1 SEHNR and CDR2 FQNEAQ (reference sequence). The junction had 6 bases not matched to a gene; V was cut back by 5 bases and J by 2 bases. The CDR3 extends over 14 amino acids. The whole variable domain, filled in from reference TRBV7-9 and TRBJ2-7, reads DTGVSQNPRHKITKRGQNVTFRCDPISEHNRLYWYRQTLGQGPEFLTYFQNEAQLEKSRLLSDRFSAERPKGSFSTLEIQRTEQGDSAMYLCASSGGTKTYEQYFGPGTRLTVT.

V gene TRBV27 combines with J gene TRBJ2-1; D may be TRBD1 (5 bases). CDR1 and CDR2 from the germline V gene are MNHEY and SMNVEV (reference sequence). The CDR3 runs to 14 residues. Between the trimmed V and J ends, which lost 6 bases and 7 bases, there was a span of 16 bases. In DNA form, the CDR3 reads TGTGCCAGCAGCAGAGCGCAGGGATATAATGAGCAGTTCTTC. It specifies CASSRAQGYNEQFF.

The gene calls are TRBV24-1 and TRBJ2-6; the D gene is possibly TRBD2 (7 bases). Trimming removed 4 bases at V and 0 bases at J, with 18 bases between. The germline CDR1 and CDR2 sequences are KGHDR and SFDVKD. CDR3 size: 19 residues. The CDR3 sequence is CATSDRGGGQNSGANVLTF. DNA of the CDR3: TGTGCCACCAGTGACCGGGGAGGGGGACAAAACTCTGGGGCCAACGTCCTGACTTTC.

V gene TRBV6-2 or TRBV6-3 combines with J gene TRBJ2-5; a possible D gene is TRBD2 (5 bases). V was cut by 5 bases and J by 4 bases, with 11 bases left in between. The germline CDR1 and CDR2 sequences are MNHEY and SVGEGT. CDR3 length: 13 amino acids. The CDR3 sequence is CASSHLALETQYF. The CDR3 region has the DNA TGTGCCAGCAGTCATCTAGCATTAGAGACCCAGTACTTC.

This sequence joins TRBV7-8 and TRBJ1-1; D call uncertain. The CDR3 has 14 residues. V lost 1 base to trimming and J lost 0 bases, with 6 bases between them. Germline V lookup: CDR1 SGHVS, CDR2 FQNEAQ. CDR3 protein: CASSLGGVNTEAFF. CDR3 sequence (DNA): TGTGCCAGCAGCTTAGGCGGAGTGAACACTGAAGCTTTCTTT.

The rearrangement uses TRBV2 and TRBJ2-2; possibly TRBD2 for D (6 bases). The V end was cut by 5 bases, the J end by 5 bases, with 12 bases between. In germline, CDR1 is SNHLY, CDR2 FYNNEI. The CDR3 has 14 amino acids. For the CDR3, the DNA is TGTGCCAGCAGTCCTCGGGCGGGAACCGGGGAGCTGTTTTTT. Its translation is CASSPRAGTGELFF.

The rearrangement links TRBV19 to TRBJ2-3, with 8 nucleotides matching TRBD2. This CDR3 is 14 amino acids long. J lost 4 bases, V lost 8 bases, and 8 bases had no gene match. Germline lookup yields CDR1 LNHDA and CDR2 SQIVND (reference sequence). DNA of the CDR3: TGTGCCAGTTCCGGGGGGGCGGGCTCAGATACGCAGTATTTT. Amino acids: CASSGGAGSDTQYF.

In DNA form, the CDR3 reads TGTGCCAGCAGTTACGAGGGGGTCCTGTCCTACAATGAGCAGTTCTTC. Protein product: CASSYEGVLSYNEQFF. The chain links TRBV6-5 to TRBJ2-1; possible D gene TRBD1, 6 bases. Trimming stripped 2 bases from V and 1 base from J, with 12 bases between. The germline V gene has CDR1 MNHEY and CDR2 SVGAGI. The CDR3 spans 16 residues.

This clone was seen once. The chain recombines TRBV6-5 with TRBJ2-2; D gene uncertain. The CDR3 has 13 residues. V gave up 4 bases and J gave up 1 base, with 4 bases separating them. Per germline, CDR1 MNHEY and CDR2 SVGAGI. The CDR3 sequence: CASSFKNTGELFF. Here the CDR3 DNA reads TGTGCCAGCAGTTTTAAGAACACCGGGGAGCTGTTTTTT.

This chain links TRBV7-9 with TRBJ2-1, with TRBD2 matching over 9 bases. This CDR3 is built from 19 residues. J lost 6 bases, V lost 4 bases, and 19 bases had no gene match. Germline loops: CDR1 SEHNR, CDR2 FQNEAQ (reference sequence). CDR3 sequence reads: CASSSRYSASGVGGNEQFF. The CDR3 region has the DNA TGTGCCAGCAGCTCACGCTACTCTGCTAGCGGGGTAGGGGGCAATGAGCAGTTCTTC.

The V call is TRBV23-1, the J call TRBJ2-5; the match to TRBD2 covers 10 bases. TRBV23-1 qualifies as an ORF whose function is uncertain. The length of the CDR3 is 17 residues. J lost 4 bases, V lost 2 bases, and 10 bases had no gene match. In DNA form, the CDR3 reads TGCGCCAGCAGTCAAAAGGCTAGCGGGAGCTGGGGAGAGACCCAGTACTTC. Residues: CASSQKASGSWGETQYF.

The CDR3 coding sequence is TGCGCCAGCAGCTTGGTGCGGGAGAGTCGAACAGATACGCAGTATTTT. Its protein is CASSLVRESRTDTQYF. The chain employs TRBV5-1 and TRBJ2-3; 7 bases fit TRBD2. This CDR3 is 16 amino acids long. The V and J ends lost 0 bases and 3 bases, in that order; junction bases with no gene match: 7. Germline loops: CDR1 SGHRS, CDR2 YFSETQ.

V and J are TRBV7-9 and TRBJ2-7, with 8 bases lining up with TRBD1. This CDR3 contains 17 residues. After removal of 5 bases from V and 5 bases from J, the junction contained 17 bases not matched to a gene. CDR1 is SEHNR and CDR2 is FQNEAQ in the germline V gene (reference sequence). CDR3 in amino acids: CASSPWTGTVSYNEQYF. The CDR3 DNA reads TGTGCCAGCAGCCCCTGGACAGGGACAGTTAGTTACAACGAGCAGTACTTC.

The chain couples TRBV30 to TRBJ1-6; 8 positions agree with TRBD1. The V and J ends lost 3 bases and 0 bases, in that order; junction bases with no gene match: 7. Germline V gene data show CDR1 as GTSNPN and CDR2 as SVGIG (reference sequence). This CDR3 is 17 amino acids long. CDR3 bases: TGTGCCTGGAGCGGACAGGGCCGAAGCTCCTATAATTCACCCCTCCACTTT. Translated, it gives CAWSGQGRSSYNSPLHF. The variable domain in full, completed from reference TRBV30 and TRBJ1-6, reads SQTIHQWPATLVQPVGSPLSLECTVEGTSNPNLYWYRQAAGRGLQLLFYSVGIGQISSEVPQNLSASRPQDRQFILSSKKLLLSDSGFYLCAWSGQGRSSYNSPLHFGNGTRLTVT.

This chain joins TRBV24-1 and TRBJ2-5, with 8 bases identical to TRBD2. V was pared by 6 bases and J by 5 bases, with 7 bases of the junction left unmatched. The CDR3 sequence is 14 residues long. From germline, CDR1 is KGHDR and CDR2 SFDVKD. The DNA of the CDR3 is TGTGCCACCAGTACCAGCGGGAGTGTTGAGACCCAGTACTTC. Its protein product is CATSTSGSVETQYF.

V gene TRBV30 combines with J gene TRBJ2-1, with 10 bases identical to TRBD2. Germline CDR1 GTSNPN, CDR2 SVGIG (reference sequence). The ends lost 2 bases at V and 6 bases at J; junction bases unmatched: 7. CDR3 length equals 15 residues. CDR3 bases: TGTGCCTGGAGTTTCAGACGGACTAGCGGCAATGAGCAGTTCTTC. This codes for CAWSFRRTSGNEQFF.

The chain recombines TRBV6-1 with TRBJ2-1; 13 positions match TRBD2. CDR1 and CDR2 (germline): MNHNS, SASEGT. The trim removed 4 bases at V and 4 bases at J, leaving 10 bases unmatched. This CDR3 is 18 amino acids long. The DNA for the CDR3 is TGTGCCAGCAGTGCCCGGACTAGCGGGAGCGGTGTATACAATGAGCAGTTCTTC. It is translated as CASSARTSGSGVYNEQFF.